These T cell receptor beta chains were read from a single sample in a study of cytomegalovirus exposure and HLA in healthy donors. The protocol was immunoSEQ multiplex PCR, while the TCRdb copy is restricted to in-frame clones and leaves out a portion. This sample has some 170,000 clones, with 80% to 90% found just once. Sample: PBMCs. These receptors were collected from a woman in her twenties or thirties in good health and CMV-seronegative. CDR3s leave out the opening cysteine and the closing phenylalanine or tryptophan.

V gene	J gene	CDR3 protein
TRBV4-1	TRBJ1-5	ASSPTPGGQGYQPQH
TRBV7-6	TRBJ1-3	ASSRDRNSGNTIY
TRBV30	TRBJ1-3	ASLQGLGNTIY
TRBV9	TRBJ2-5	ASSVLADQETQY
TRBV6-1	TRBJ1-2	ASSEQGGYT
TRBV14	TRBJ2-1	ASSQDYRQFGRVTDEQF
TRBV29-1	TRBJ1-2	SGLQGNYGYT
TRBV25-1	TRBJ2-1	ASRGLAGETYNEQF
TRBV4-2	TRBJ1-2	ASSQVPGAEGYT
TRBV4-3	TRBJ2-7	ASSHGAGGSYEQY
TRBV7-9	TRBJ2-7	ASSWRGQAHSYEQY
TRBV27	TRBJ2-7	ASSLGGTGFYEQY
TRBV6-5	TRBJ1-2	ASSPRGYGYT
TRBV5-4	TRBJ2-1	ASSLLTSGGPNEQF
TRBV19	TRBJ1-2	ASTRDRGVGGYT
TRBV7-9	TRBJ2-2	ASSWTPGELF
TRBV6-4	TRBJ2-3	ASSDSSGGGTDTQY
TRBV19	TRBJ2-3	ASSTQYTDTQY
TRBV5-1	TRBJ1-1	ASSLVGTVNTEAF
TRBV7-6	TRBJ2-2	ASSPDSANTGELF
TRBV29-1	TRBJ2-1	SVAPLAGLEQF
TRBV18	TRBJ1-6	ASSPRQGNSPLH
TRBV4-1	TRBJ2-5	ASSQEGTSSYQETQY
TRBV18	TRBJ1-2	ASSPARGVYYGYT
TRBV19	TRBJ2-7	ASRGGLSYEQY
TRBV6-1	TRBJ1-4	ASRAIRGVNEKLF
TRBV7-6	TRBJ1-2	ASSLGVGGAGSYGYT
TRBV9	TRBJ1-1	ASTTGLRNTEAF
TRBV23-1	TRBJ2-7	ASSQSSGSFLSYEQY
TRBV29-1	TRBJ2-7	SVVGTGASLSYEQY
TRBV6-1	TRBJ2-2	ASSEGGGYTGELF
TRBV11-2	TRBJ2-1	ASSLEFGLGEQF
TRBV2	TRBJ2-1	ASSKHRTSLDEQF
TRBV4-3	TRBJ2-7	ASSQSRTVSYEQY
TRBV27	TRBJ2-2	ASSWSGATSGELF
TRBV29-1	TRBJ1-2	SVESFRTGNYGYT
TRBV15	TRBJ2-1	ATSRWGLAGEEDEQF
TRBV6-6	TRBJ2-2	ASQLRGGTGELF
TRBV2	TRBJ1-1	ASSEGQRITEAF
TRBV30	TRBJ1-5	AWADRGGNQPQH
TRBV7-6	TRBJ2-1	ASSLGGSRNEQF
TRBV7-6	TRBJ2-7	ASSLDPDSRTYEQY
TRBV20-1	TRBJ1-2	SASRSGYT
TRBV7-8	TRBJ2-7	ASSSRATGNYEQY
TRBV6-1	TRBJ1-1	ASSSDRDTEAF
TRBV29-1	TRBJ2-1	SVWGQSSYNEQF
TRBV27	TRBJ2-3	ASSGTSDGTDTQY
TRBV6-5	TRBJ2-1	ASSNSWQGDGEQF
TRBV12-5	TRBJ2-3	ASGSSLGGADTQY
TRBV15	TRBJ2-5	ATSRDGGGTGYQETQY
TRBV5-6	TRBJ2-3	ASSWTSGGPTDTQY
TRBV6-6	TRBJ1-4	ASSSEGLGPKKLF
TRBV5-1	TRBJ2-3	ASSPWGRGDTQY
TRBV6-1	TRBJ1-2	ASSVPWTENYGYT